The rows below give T cell receptor beta chains drawn from one sample of a study of Ad26.COV2.S vaccination and SARS-CoV-2 variants. TCRdb's copy holds only in-frame clones and misses some; the assay was immunoSEQ multiplex PCR. The data hold a few hundred thousand clones, with approximately 90% observed a single time. Sequenced material: peripheral blood, taken in a trial of Ad26.COV2.S vaccine versus placebo. The receptor set was obtained from a person aged 18-65 years who received the Ad26.COV2.S COVID-19 vaccine or a placebo. The CDR3 runs from the conserved cysteine through the conserved F or W. D genes are given only for firm matches. Clone sizes are given selectively: once, few, many, or a class where the clone is expanded.

j_gene | d_gene | v_gene | abundance | CDR3nt | CDR3aa
TRBJ2-7 | TRBD2 | TRBV7-8 | NA | TGTGCCAGCAGCGTGGGGACTAGCGGGGGGCCAAGCTCCTACGAGCAGTACTTC | CASSVGTSGGPSSYEQYF
TRBJ2-3 | NA | TRBV7-2 | NA | TGTGCCAGCAGCTCGCCCCCGGGCCATTCTATTTACACAGATACGCAGTATTTT | CASSSPPGHSIYTDTQYF
TRBJ2-7 | NA | TRBV5-1 | NA | TGCGCCAGCAGCTTGGGGGTGCGCGAGCAGTACTTC | CASSLGVREQYF
TRBJ2-1 | TRBD2 | TRBV5-8 | NA | TGTGCCAGCAGCTTGACTAGCGGGGGCGCACTCTTTCTGAATGAGCAGTTCTTC | CASSLTSGGALFLNEQFF
TRBJ1-2 | TRBD1 | TRBV7-8 | NA | TGTGCCAGCAGCTTAGCCGCCGTTCCTGGGCCGGGACAGGGGTACGGCTACACCTTC | CASSLAAVPGPGQGYGYTF
TRBJ1-5 | NA | TRBV5-6 | NA | TGTGCCAGCAGCTTGTTGAGAGGGGCTTCGGATCAGCCCCAGCATTTT | CASSLLRGASDQPQHF
TRBJ2-5 | NA | TRBV7-9 | once | TGTGCCAGCAGCTTACTTACGAGAATTCAAGAGACCCAGTACTTC | CASSLLTRIQETQYF
TRBJ2-7 | NA | TRBV6-5 | NA | TGTGCCAGCAGTTACTCTGCCCCACGGGGCCACTACGAGCAGTACTTC | CASSYSAPRGHYEQYF
TRBJ2-3 | TRBD2 | TRBV7-2 | once | TGTGCCAGCAGCTTAGTAGGCGGCGCGGGGGGCGAGGGTGGAGATACGCAGTATTTT | CASSLVGGAGGEGGDTQYF
TRBJ1-2 | TRBD1 | TRBV5-1 | NA | TGCGCCAGCAGCACTGGGACAGTGGGTTTCTATGGCTACACCTTC | CASSTGTVGFYGYTF
TRBJ2-7 | NA | TRBV4-1 | NA | TGCGCCAGCAGCCAAGATTCCGGCGGGTACTGGGCCTCCTACGAGCAGTACTTC | CASSQDSGGYWASYEQYF
TRBJ2-1 | TRBD1 | TRBV14 | NA | TGTGCCAGCAGCCAAGTACCCGGGACAGGGCAGAATTATCTCTACAATGAGCAGTTCTTC | CASSQVPGTGQNYLYNEQFF
TRBJ1-1 | NA | TRBV20-1 | NA | TGCAGTGCTAGACCTTGGGCTGAAGCTTTCTTT | CSARPWAEAFF
TRBJ2-3 | NA | TRBV7-9 | NA | TGTGCCAGCAGCACCGTCCTCAGGGGGGAAACAGATACGCAGTATTTT | CASSTVLRGETDTQYF
TRBJ2-5 | NA | TRBV27 | NA | TGTGCCAGCGGGCGCCAAGAGACCCAGTACTTC | CASGRQETQYF
TRBJ2-7 | NA | TRBV12-5 | once | TGTGCTAGTGGTTTTTCAGTGGCCCTCTCCTACGAGCAGTACTTC | CASGFSVALSYEQYF
TRBJ1-2 | NA | TRBV7-8 | NA | TGTGCCAGCAGACGGGCCGGGAACTATGGCTACACCTTC | CASRRAGNYGYTF
TRBJ2-2 | NA | TRBV7-6 | NA | TGTGCCAGCAGCTTAGAGTTGGGGGCGAAGAACACCGGGGAGCTGTTTTTT | CASSLELGAKNTGELFF
TRBJ1-1 | TRBD1 | TRBV7-9 | NA | TGTGCCAGCAGCTTAGTAGGGTGGACAGGGGAGGCCACTGAAGCTTTCTTT | CASSLVGWTGEATEAFF
TRBJ2-1 | TRBD1 | TRBV3-1/TRBV3-2 | NA | TGTGCCAGCAGCCAAGAGAGTGGGACAGGGAGGATTGAGCAGTTCTTC | CASSQESGTGRIEQFF
TRBJ1-2 | NA | TRBV2 | few | TGTGCCAGCAGGGATCACTTAATCAAGGCCTATGGCTACACCTTC | CASRDHLIKAYGYTF
TRBJ2-1 | NA | TRBV11-2 | NA | TGTGCCAGCAGCTTAGTCAGGTTGGGAAGTGAGCAGTTCTTC | CASSLVRLGSEQFF
TRBJ2-4 | NA | TRBV20-1 | NA | TGCAGTGCTAGTGTGGGCGGTGGGTCCGGTGCCAAAAACATTCAGTACTTC | CSASVGGGSGAKNIQYF
TRBJ2-1 | TRBD2 | TRBV5-1 | NA | TGCGCCAGCAGCCCGCACTTAGCGGGGACCTACAATGAGCAGTTCTTC | CASSPHLAGTYNEQFF
TRBJ1-1 | NA | TRBV11-3 | NA | TGTGCCAGCAGCTTAGATAACGCCCCGAACACTGAAGCTTTCTTT | CASSLDNAPNTEAFF
TRBJ2-5 | NA | TRBV6-2/TRBV6-3 | NA | TGTGCCAGCAGTTACTTGGCGGGGGCCGGGGGGGAGACCCAGTACTTC | CASSYLAGAGGETQYF
TRBJ1-6 | NA | TRBV18 | NA | TGTGCCAGCTCACGGTCCCTGTCGGCCGGATTGGATTCACCCCTCCACTTT | CASSRSLSAGLDSPLHF
TRBJ2-5 | NA | TRBV10-3 | NA | TGTGCCATCAGAGGGAGCTCAGAGACCCAGTACTTC | CAIRGSSETQYF
TRBJ2-7 | NA | TRBV3-1/TRBV3-2 | NA | TGTGCCAGCAGCCAAGGTGAGGGCGGGGGCCCGGAGTGCGAGCAGTACTTC | CASSQGEGGGPECEQYF
TRBJ1-2 | NA | TRBV14 | NA | TGTGCCAGCAGCCGACAGACAGGCGGCTCGGGGGGCTACACCTTC | CASSRQTGGSGGYTF